The present T cell receptor (beta chain) was sequenced within a study of blood T cells in healthy people across ages. Germline assignment: CDR1 MNHEY and CDR2 SVGEGT. V dropped 7 bases and J dropped 7 bases, with 14 bases sitting between them. The CDR3 spans 12 residues. Alongside a J-beta primer mix, a sample-barcoded 5' primer served in a second PCR lasting roughly 7 to 11 cycles. TCRdb redid the calling of the 5' RACE reads with MiXCR, one entry per CDR3 protein. The sample yields some 1,500,000 distinct CDR3 sequences, 35% to 45% seen once. Study-level findings and limits: The fall in TCR beta diversity per million T cells was roughly linear with age.

Only a few counts were recorded for this clonotype. What it binds is not known. This TCR derives from a woman aged 18-29 years in good health. This chain connects TRBV6-2 or TRBV6-3 to TRBJ2-7; D perhaps matches TRBD1 (6 bases). Sequences were obtained from blood. The CDR3, as DNA: TGTGCCAGCAACCCTGGGGGCGGGGAGCAGTACTTC. Translation: CASNPGGGEQYF.